Reported below is one TCR beta chain. This sample is drawn from a study of blood T cell repertoires in COVID-19. Overall study: T cells, B-cell-depleted T cells, or PBMCs provided the cDNA or gDNA that served as material.

The table came from immunoSEQ multiplex PCR; TCRdb's copy has only in-frame clones and leaves some out. The sample holds over 60,000 clones; over 65% are singletons and the top ten take 10% to 15%. This clonotype originated in a human donor in a cohort sampled during active COVID-19. Sequencing was done on a sample of peripheral blood.

DNA for the CDR3: TGTGCCAGCAGGCTCCGGGACACGTCCAATCAGCCCCAGCATTTT. Protein: CASRLRDTSNQPQHF. The chain combines TRBV28 with TRBJ1-5; weak D call: TRBD1 (6 bases). This CDR3 comprises 15 residues. Germline V gives CDR1 MDHEN, CDR2 SYDVKM. Trimming took off 6 bases at V and 3 bases at J, with 15 bases between the two ends.